Presented here are 22 T cell receptor beta chains from one specimen sequenced in a study of cytomegalovirus exposure and HLA in healthy donors. Primers included in the PCR were 60 Vbeta and 13 Jbeta primers. The data were produced by immunoSEQ multiplex PCR, yet TCRdb's version contains in-frame clones alone and is incomplete. The table lists 85,000 to 130,000 clones, more than 60% of them singletons. Sequenced: PBMCs. These receptor sequences come from a woman under 30 in good health and CMV-seropositive.

The genes are TRBV10-3 and TRBJ2-7; 12 bases are a match to TRBD2. Per the germline V gene, CDR1 is ENHRY and CDR2 is SYGVKD. J was trimmed by 5 bases and V by 11 bases; bases with no gene match: 4. This CDR3 spans 12 amino acids. Here the CDR3 reads CAARTSGDEQYF. The CDR3 nucleotides read TGTGCCGCTAGGACTAGCGGGGACGAGCAGTACTTC.

The chain joins TRBV7-9 to TRBJ2-7; TRBD1 matches 7 bases. Germline V gene lookup returns CDR1 SEHNR and CDR2 FQNEAQ (reference sequence). This CDR3 is built from 14 residues. V lost 5 bases, J lost 2 bases, and 6 bases stayed unmatched. Written as DNA, the CDR3 is TGTGCCAGCAGCGCACAGGGGATGGCCTACGAGCAGTACTTC. Residues: CASSAQGMAYEQYF.

J is TRBJ2-1 and V is TRBV12-5; 11 nucleotides agree with TRBD2. Trimming at V came to 0 bases and at J to 2 bases, leaving 15 bases not matched to a gene. Germline CDR1 is LGHNT and CDR2 is FRNRAP. The CDR3 consists of 21 residues. CDR3 sequence reads: CASGLVLGGLAVNVTYNEQFF. CDR3 sequence (DNA): TGTGCTAGTGGTTTGGTACTTGGGGGACTAGCGGTAAATGTAACCTACAATGAGCAGTTCTTC.

The CDR3 DNA follows: TGTGCCAGCAGTGGACAGGGGATGGATGAAAAACTGTTTTTT. Translating gives CASSGQGMDEKLFF. This chain connects TRBV28 to TRBJ1-4, with 9 bases lining up with TRBD1. Germline values: CDR1 MDHEN, CDR2 SYDVKM. The CDR3 contains 14 residues. V lost 5 bases, J lost 6 bases, and 4 bases stayed unmatched.

This chain connects TRBV5-4 to TRBJ1-2, with TRBD1 as a possible D gene (6 bases). V dropped 0 bases and J dropped 10 bases, with 13 bases sitting between them. Per germline, CDR1 SGHNT and CDR2 YYREEE (reference sequence). This CDR3 contains 13 residues. Here the CDR3 DNA reads TGTGCCAGCAGCTTGGTGGGACAAGAGGACTACACCTTC. Protein product: CASSLVGQEDYTF.

This chain links TRBV28 with TRBJ2-1, with D perhaps TRBD2 (5 bases). The ends were cut back, 6 bases at V and 3 bases at J, with 15 bases in the middle. Germline CDR1 reads MDHEN; CDR2 reads SYDVKM. This CDR3 contains 15 residues. The CDR3 bases are TGTGCCAGCAGCTCTGGCGGAGGCAACTACAATGAGCAGTTCTTC. It translates to CASSSGGGNYNEQFF.

This clone was counted a single time. The genes are TRBV9 and TRBJ2-5; TRBD2 matches at 8 bases. This CDR3 is 14 amino acids long. From germline, CDR1 is SGDLS and CDR2 YYNGEE. Trimming took 5 bases from V and 2 from J; bases not matched to a gene: 5. CDR3 loop: CASSVSGTQETQYF. The CDR3 nucleotides read TGTGCCAGCAGTGTTAGCGGGACTCAAGAGACCCAGTACTTC.

Points on this clone: This specimen includes other DNA sequences encoding the same CDR3. CDR3 DNA: TGTGCCACCAGCAGAGATAGGGAGACCGGGGAGCTGTTTTTT. Translated: CATSRDRETGELFF. V is TRBV15 and J is TRBJ2-2; D possibly corresponds to TRBD2 (5 bases). Trimming removed 0 bases at V and 5 bases at J, with 7 bases between. From germline, CDR1 is LNHNV and CDR2 YYDKDF (reference sequence). The CDR3 contains 14 residues.

This clone has just one count. V gene TRBV7-2 combines with J gene TRBJ1-4; TRBD1 matches 8 bases. Germline V gene data show CDR1 as SGHTA and CDR2 as FQGNSA. This CDR3 is built from 15 residues. The ends lost 4 bases at V and 8 bases at J; junction bases unmatched: 9. The CDR3, as DNA: TGTGCCAGCAGCTCCGGACAGGGAGGTGGGGAAAAACTGTTTTTT. Translation gives CASSSGQGGGEKLFF.

The table lists this clone with a few counts. This chain joins TRBV6-1 and TRBJ2-7; D unclear. There are 14 residues in the CDR3. CDR1 is MNHNS and CDR2 is SASEGT in the germline V gene. Trimming cost V 0 bases and J 0 bases, with 6 bases left between them. The CDR3 coding sequence is TGTGCCAGCAGTGAAGCGGTTAGCTCCTACGAGCAGTACTTC. This sequence encodes CASSEAVSSYEQYF.

In its sample, this clone was seen a few times. The chain joins TRBV7-9 to TRBJ2-1; the D is unclear. V gave up 1 base and J gave up 5 bases, with 6 bases separating them. The CDR3 is 13 amino acids. The germline CDR1 and CDR2 sequences are SEHNR and FQNEAQ (reference sequence). CDR3 amino acids: CASSLGPNNEQFF. The CDR3 DNA reads as TGTGCCAGCAGCTTAGGTCCCAACAATGAGCAGTTCTTC.

This clone was counted only a few times. The chain links TRBV19 to TRBJ2-2; 9 bases match TRBD1. CDR3 length: 14 amino acids. The germline V gene has CDR1 LNHDA and CDR2 SQIVND (reference sequence). J gave up 7 bases and V 6 bases, and 6 bases lay outside the gene matches. CDR3 loop: CASSRQGDGGELFF. In DNA form, the CDR3 reads TGTGCCAGTAGCCGACAGGGGGACGGCGGGGAGCTGTTTTTT. Variable domain in full (rest from reference TRBV19 and TRBJ2-2): DGGITQSPKYLFRKEGQNVTLSCEQNLNHDAMYWYRQDPGQGLRLIYYSQIVNDFQKGDIAEGYSVSREKKESFPLTVTSAQKNPTAFYLCASSRQGDGGELFFGEGSRLTVL.

This clone was seen a handful of times. The chain recombines TRBV6-5 with TRBJ2-4; D perhaps matches TRBD2 (5 bases). V dropped 3 bases and J dropped 8 bases, with 14 bases sitting between them. Germline CDR1 reads MNHEY; CDR2 reads SVGAGI. This CDR3 is built from 14 residues. As DNA, the CDR3 is TGTGCCAGCAGTTATAGGTCCGCGGAGGACATTCAGTACTTC. Amino acid sequence: CASSYRSAEDIQYF.

CDR3 nucleotide sequence: TGTGCCAGCAGCGTCGGGACAGGGGCTGAGCAGTTCTTC. This translates into CASSVGTGAEQFF. The chain joins TRBV9 to TRBJ2-1; 10 positions match TRBD1. Germline values: CDR1 SGDLS, CDR2 YYNGEE. The V gene end was trimmed by 2 bases and the J gene end by 9 bases; junction bases not matched to a gene: 2. The CDR3 consists of 13 residues.

This clone was seen only a few times. The gene calls are TRBV10-3 and TRBJ2-3, with D possibly matching TRBD2 (7 bases). Germline V gene lookup returns CDR1 ENHRY and CDR2 SYGVKD. V was clipped by 8 bases and J by 2 bases, with 8 bases between them. This CDR3 contains 12 residues. CDR3 nucleotide sequence: TGTGCCATCGGGGGGGCCACAGATACGCAGTATTTT. Translated: CAIGGATDTQYF.

The V gene is TRBV12-5, the J gene TRBJ2-1, with D maybe TRBD2 (6 bases). The V end lost 6 bases, the J end lost 0 bases, and 18 bases lay between the germline ends. Germline CDR1 reads LGHNT; CDR2 reads FRNRAP. The CDR3 loop spans 17 amino acids. In DNA form, the CDR3 reads TGTGCTAGTGGACGAACCGGGACTCCTAGCTCCTACAATGAGCAGTTCTTC. Translated, it gives CASGRTGTPSSYNEQFF.

This clone was seen a handful of times. The V and J genes are TRBV27 and TRBJ1-1; 8 positions match TRBD1. The germline gives CDR1 MNHEY, CDR2 SMNVEV (reference sequence). The CDR3 totals 14 residues. Losses at the gene ends were 2 bases for V and 2 bases for J; bases not matched to a gene: 1. The CDR3 loop is CASSLGQGNTEAFF. DNA of the CDR3: TGTGCCAGCAGTTTAGGACAGGGTAACACTGAAGCTTTCTTT.

This clone was seen only a few times. The J gene is TRBJ2-1, the V gene TRBV6-6; possible D gene TRBD2, 7 bases. The CDR3 runs to 12 residues. V was pared by 6 bases and J by 9 bases, with 12 bases between. Germline V CDR1 and CDR2: MNHNY, SVGAGI (reference sequence). The CDR3 region has the DNA TGTGCCAGCAGCCGGGGGGCGTCTGAGCAGTTCTTC. Protein product: CASSRGASEQFF.

V gene TRBV4-1 combines with J gene TRBJ1-3; D possibly corresponds to TRBD1 (5 bases). Germline loops: CDR1 MGHRA, CDR2 YSYEKL. The V and J ends lost 0 bases and 3 bases respectively, with 9 bases between them. The CDR3 totals 15 residues. In nucleotides, the CDR3 is TGCGCCAGCAGCCAAGATCAGGGTGTTGGAAACACCATATATTTT. Translating it yields CASSQDQGVGNTIYF.

This clone was seen a single time. V usage is TRBV7-3 and J usage is TRBJ2-1; the match to TRBD2 covers 8 bases. Losses at the gene ends were 1 base for V and 5 bases for J; bases not matched to a gene: 4. The CDR3 has 15 residues. Per germline, CDR1 SGHTA and CDR2 FQGTGA. CDR3 residues: CASSLRGTSNNEQFF. The CDR3 coding sequence is TGTGCCAGCAGCTTAAGGGGGACTAGTAACAATGAGCAGTTCTTC.

This clone was counted a few times. The chain is built from TRBV7-6 and TRBJ2-6, with TRBD1 identical over 7 bases. The CDR3 is 18 amino acids. Germline trimming cut 1 base from V and 0 bases from J; bases unmatched to any gene: 6. CDR1 SGHVS and CDR2 FNYEAQ come from the germline V gene. CDR3 coding DNA: TGTGCCAGCAGCTTAGAGGGGGCCCATGTCTCTGGGGCCAACGTCCTGACTTTC. Its protein product is CASSLEGAHVSGANVLTF. Filled out from reference TRBV7-6 and TRBJ2-6, the complete variable domain reads GAGVSQSPRYKVTKRGQDVALRCDPISGHVSLYWYRQALGQGPEFLTYFNYEAQQDKSGLPNDRFSAERPEGSISTLTIQRTEQRDSAMYRCASSLEGAHVSGANVLTFGAGSRLTVL.

The sample holds a few counts of this clone. This chain joins TRBV29-1 and TRBJ1-3; TRBD1 aligns across 7 bases. Germline V gene lookup returns CDR1 SQVTM and CDR2 ANQGSEA. The CDR3 extends over 13 amino acids. The trim removed 3 bases at V and 3 bases at J, leaving 2 bases unmatched. The CDR3 DNA reads TGCAGCGTTGATAGACAGGGTGGAAACACCATATATTTT. Translation gives CSVDRQGGNTIYF.